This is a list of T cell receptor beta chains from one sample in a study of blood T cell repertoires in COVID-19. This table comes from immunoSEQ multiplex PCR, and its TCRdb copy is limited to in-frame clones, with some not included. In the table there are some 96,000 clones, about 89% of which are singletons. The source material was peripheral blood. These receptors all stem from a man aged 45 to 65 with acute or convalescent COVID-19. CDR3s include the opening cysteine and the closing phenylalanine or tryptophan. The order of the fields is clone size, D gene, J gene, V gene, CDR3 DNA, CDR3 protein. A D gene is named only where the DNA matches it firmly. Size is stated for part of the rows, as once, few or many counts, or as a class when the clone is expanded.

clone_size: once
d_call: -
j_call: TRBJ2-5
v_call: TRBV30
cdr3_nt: TGTGCCTGTAATGGACTATTACAAGAGACCCAGTACTTC
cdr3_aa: CACNGLLQETQYF

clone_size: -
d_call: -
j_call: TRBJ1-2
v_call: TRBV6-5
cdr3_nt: TGTGCCAGCAGCCAAACCCCGACAGTGTCCTATGGCTACACCTTC
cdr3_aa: CASSQTPTVSYGYTF

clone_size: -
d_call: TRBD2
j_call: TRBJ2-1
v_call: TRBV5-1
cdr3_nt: TGCGCCAGCAGCCGCGCCGGTAGCGGGAGGGTCTACAATGAGCAGTTCTTC
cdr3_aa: CASSRAGSGRVYNEQFF

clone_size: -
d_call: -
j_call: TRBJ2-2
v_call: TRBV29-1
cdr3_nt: TGCAGCGTTGAAGTTCTTACGGGAGTTACCGGGGAGCTGTTTTTT
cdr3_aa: CSVEVLTGVTGELFF

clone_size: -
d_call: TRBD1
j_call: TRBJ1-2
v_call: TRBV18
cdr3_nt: TGTGCCAGCTCACTCCGGACAGGGGTCTATGGCTACACCTTC
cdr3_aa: CASSLRTGVYGYTF

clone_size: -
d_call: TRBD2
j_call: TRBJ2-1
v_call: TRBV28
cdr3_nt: TGTGCCAGCAGGGATAGCGGGAGGTCCTACAATGAGCAGTTCTTC
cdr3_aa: CASRDSGRSYNEQFF

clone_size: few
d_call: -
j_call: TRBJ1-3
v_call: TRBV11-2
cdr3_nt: TGTGCCAGCAGCCCAGGAACTGTTCCATCTGGAAACACCATATATTTT
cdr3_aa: CASSPGTVPSGNTIYF

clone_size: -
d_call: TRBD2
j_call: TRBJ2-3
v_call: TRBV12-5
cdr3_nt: TGTGCTAGTGGAAAAGGGAATAGCGGGAGGTCTGTATCCGATACGCAGTATTTT
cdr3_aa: CASGKGNSGRSVSDTQYF

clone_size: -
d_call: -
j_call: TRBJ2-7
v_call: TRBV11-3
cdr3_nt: TGTGCCAGCAGCTATTCGGCAGGGATCCACGAGCAGTACTTC
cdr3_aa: CASSYSAGIHEQYF

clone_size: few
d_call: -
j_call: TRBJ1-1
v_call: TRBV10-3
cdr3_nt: TGTGCCATGCAAGCGGGGCAGAACACTGAAGCTTTCTTT
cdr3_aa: CAMQAGQNTEAFF

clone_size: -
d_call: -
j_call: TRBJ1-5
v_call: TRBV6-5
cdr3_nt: TGTGCCAGCAGCCCCAGGGGAAGCAATCAGCCCCAGCATTTT
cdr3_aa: CASSPRGSNQPQHF

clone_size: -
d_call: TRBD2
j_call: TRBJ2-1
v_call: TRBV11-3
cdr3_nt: TGTGCCACGAGCGGGAGACTACACAATGAGCAGTTCTTC
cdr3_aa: CATSGRLHNEQFF

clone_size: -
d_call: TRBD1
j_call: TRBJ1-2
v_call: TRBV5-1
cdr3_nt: TGCGCCAGCAGCCTTACAGGGGTCGCGACTATTGACTATGGCTACACCTTC
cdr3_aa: CASSLTGVATIDYGYTF

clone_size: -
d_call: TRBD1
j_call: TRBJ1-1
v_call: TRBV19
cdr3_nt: TGTGCCAGTAGTGACAGGGGTCGCGATGAAGCTTTCTTT
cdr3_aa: CASSDRGRDEAFF

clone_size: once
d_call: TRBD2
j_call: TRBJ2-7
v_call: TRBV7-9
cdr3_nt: TGTGCCAGCAAAGGGACTAGCGGCTACGAGCAGTACTTC
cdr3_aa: CASKGTSGYEQYF

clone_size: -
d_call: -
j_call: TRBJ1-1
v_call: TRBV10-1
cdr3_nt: TGCGCCAGCAGTGACCGGAACACTGAAGCTTTCTTT
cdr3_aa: CASSDRNTEAFF

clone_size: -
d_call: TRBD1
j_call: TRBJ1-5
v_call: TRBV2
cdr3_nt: TGTGCCAGCAGCCCGACAGGGATAGGAAATCAGCCCCAGCATTTT
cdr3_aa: CASSPTGIGNQPQHF

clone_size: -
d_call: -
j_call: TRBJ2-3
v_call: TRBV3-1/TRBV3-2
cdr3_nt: TGTGCCAGCAGCCCCGACGTCGGGAGAGGGGCTACGCAGTATTTT
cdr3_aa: CASSPDVGRGATQYF

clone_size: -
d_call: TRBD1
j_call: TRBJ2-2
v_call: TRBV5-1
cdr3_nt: TGCGCCAGCAGCTTGTTGAGCGACAGGGGTGACACCGGGGAGCTGTTTTTT
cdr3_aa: CASSLLSDRGDTGELFF

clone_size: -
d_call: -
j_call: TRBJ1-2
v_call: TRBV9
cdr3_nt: TGTGCCAGCAGCCCCTCCTTAGCTAACTATGGCTACACCTTC
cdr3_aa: CASSPSLANYGYTF

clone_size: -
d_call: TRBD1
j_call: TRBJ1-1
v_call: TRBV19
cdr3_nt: TGTGCCAGTAGTACCGTGGGACAGGGGATCGGGACTGAAGCTTTCTTT
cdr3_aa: CASSTVGQGIGTEAFF

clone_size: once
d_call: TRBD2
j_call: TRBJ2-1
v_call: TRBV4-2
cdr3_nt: TGTGCCAGCAGCCAAGATTCGGCGGGAGCGGCAAATGAGCAGTTCTTC
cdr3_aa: CASSQDSAGAANEQFF

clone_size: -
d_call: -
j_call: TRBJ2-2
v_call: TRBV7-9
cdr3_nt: TGTGCCAGCAGCCCCCCCTCAGGGAACACCGGGGAGCTGTTTTTT
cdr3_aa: CASSPPSGNTGELFF

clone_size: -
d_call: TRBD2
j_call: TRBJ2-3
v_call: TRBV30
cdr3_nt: TGTGCCTGGAGTGTACCCCGGCAGGGAGGGGATACGCAGTATTTT
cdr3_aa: CAWSVPRQGGDTQYF

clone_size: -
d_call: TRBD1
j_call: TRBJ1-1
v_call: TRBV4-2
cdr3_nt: TGTGCCAGCAGCCGCAGACAGGGCGGGAACACTGAAGCTTTCTTT
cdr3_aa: CASSRRQGGNTEAFF

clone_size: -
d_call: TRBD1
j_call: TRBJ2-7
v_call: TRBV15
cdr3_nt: TGTGCCACCAGCAGAGATCCCTCGGGACAGGGGAATTCCTACGAGCAGTACTTC
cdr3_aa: CATSRDPSGQGNSYEQYF

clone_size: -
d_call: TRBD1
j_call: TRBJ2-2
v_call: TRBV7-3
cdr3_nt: TGTGCCAGCAGCTTAAACTCAGGGGGCTCGGGCGGGGAGCTGTTTTTT
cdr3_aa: CASSLNSGGSGGELFF